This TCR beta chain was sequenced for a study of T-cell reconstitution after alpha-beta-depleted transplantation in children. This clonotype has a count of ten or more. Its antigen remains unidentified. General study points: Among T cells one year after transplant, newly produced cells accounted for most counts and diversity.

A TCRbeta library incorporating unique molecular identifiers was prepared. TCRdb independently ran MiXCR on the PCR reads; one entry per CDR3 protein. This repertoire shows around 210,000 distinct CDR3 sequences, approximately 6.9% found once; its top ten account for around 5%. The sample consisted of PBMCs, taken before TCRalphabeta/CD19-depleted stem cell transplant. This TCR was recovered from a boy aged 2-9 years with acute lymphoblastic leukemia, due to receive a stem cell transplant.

The CDR3 nucleotides are TGTGCCAGCAGCTTAGGCAGGGAAGATACGCAGTATTTT. It specifies CASSLGREDTQYF. The chain has TRBV7-2 and TRBJ2-3, with D maybe TRBD1 (5 bases). This CDR3 contains 13 residues. Germline CDR1 reads SGHTA; CDR2 reads FQGNSA. Trimming stripped 1 base from V and 5 bases from J, with 7 bases between.